This note documents a single T cell receptor beta chain sequence. What it binds is not known. The data derive from a study of shared clonotypes between healthy human individuals. The study's findings and limits: Clonotype sharing among the donors was expected to vary with sequencing depth.

Trimming took 3 bases from V and 5 from J; bases not matched to a gene: 4. Germline CDR1 reads KGHSH; CDR2 reads LQKENI. This CDR3 contains 15 residues. All the donors were Caucasian adults who lived in Nashville, Tennessee. In the sorted-subset replicate PCRs, roughly 210 ng DNA, around 30,000 T cell genomes, was used. Some clones are missing from TCRdb's copy, which holds only in-frame ones; the method was immunoSEQ multiplex PCR. The table records 950,000 to 1,200,000 clones, 60% to 80% of them present only once. This clonotype originated in a man between 18 and 35 years old in good health. Some clones in this sample may be carry-over from other donors' samples. Material for sequencing was memory CD4+ T cells from PBMCs. The subset here: CD45RA-negative fraction. The chain recombines TRBV18 with TRBJ2-5; 12 nucleotides align to TRBD1. The CDR3 DNA reads as TGTGCCAGCTCACCGGGACAGGGGGCGATGGAGACCCAGTACTTC. As protein: CASSPGQGAMETQYF.